The 16 T cell receptor beta chains presented below share a single source sample, sequenced in a study of cytomegalovirus exposure and HLA in healthy donors. The PCR contained 60 Vbeta and 13 Jbeta primers. Profiling relied on immunoSEQ multiplex PCR, and the TCRdb table lists in-frame clones only, not all of them. The table lists 150,000 to 200,000 clones, approximately 84% of them singletons. The sequenced sample consisted of PBMCs. These receptors were taken from a man between 18 and 35 years old in good health and CMV-seropositive.

This chain links TRBV5-1 with TRBJ1-4, with 8 nucleotides matching TRBD1. CDR3 length equals 13 residues. Per germline, CDR1 SGHRS and CDR2 YFSETQ. The junction had 3 bases not matched to a gene; V was cut back by 4 bases and J by 7 bases. The CDR3 bases are TGCGCCAGCAGCCGGGACAGGAGTGAAAAACTGTTTTTT. Its translation: CASSRDRSEKLFF.

This chain connects TRBV27 to TRBJ2-1; the D is unclear. Germline V gene sequence: CDR1 MNHEY, CDR2 SMNVEV (reference sequence). The CDR3 runs to 13 residues. The ends were cut back, 5 bases at V and 6 bases at J, with 11 bases in the middle. Written as DNA, the CDR3 is TGTGCCAGCAGTATCTATATCTCCAATGAGCAGTTCTTC. Protein product: CASSIYISNEQFF.

The genes are TRBV30 and TRBJ2-6, with D maybe TRBD1 (6 bases). The V gene's germline CDR1 is GTSNPN and CDR2 SVGIG (reference sequence). The CDR3 runs to 13 residues. Deletions cut 3 bases from V and 12 bases from J, with 15 bases between. CDR3: CAWRPGHPSVLTF. CDR3 in DNA: TGTGCCTGGAGGCCGGGACATCCCAGCGTCCTGACTTTC.

J is TRBJ1-1 and V is TRBV20-1, with D uncertain. The V end was cut by 8 bases, the J end by 8 bases, with 15 bases between. Germline CDR1 and CDR2: DFQATT and SNEGSKA (reference sequence). The CDR3 sequence is 11 residues long. The CDR3: CSPLRLTEAFF. The CDR3 nucleotides read TGCAGTCCTTTACGTCTTACAGAAGCTTTCTTT.

CDR3 DNA: TGTGCCAGCAGTGAATCCAGGGATGAGACCCAGTACTTC. Its protein is CASSESRDETQYF. The chain carries TRBV25-1 and TRBJ2-5; D might be TRBD1 (5 bases). With 1 base removed from V and 5 bases from J, the gap between germline ends came to 8 bases. Germline CDR1 is MGHDK and CDR2 is SYGVNS. The CDR3 contains 13 residues.

This chain links TRBV30 with TRBJ1-6; D remains unclear. Trimming took 1 base from V and 0 from J, leaving 16 bases between them. The CDR3 runs 18 residues. CDR1 and CDR2 from the germline V gene are GTSNPN and SVGIG (reference sequence). The CDR3 is CAWSALREASSYNSPLHF. In DNA, the CDR3 is TGTGCCTGGAGTGCCCTTAGGGAGGCCAGCTCCTATAATTCACCCCTCCACTTT.

The V call is TRBV23-1, the J call TRBJ2-5, with 7 bases that match TRBD2. TRBV23-1 is an ORF, with its function uncertain. V gave up 3 bases and J gave up 5 bases; unmatched junction bases: 15. The CDR3 is 17 residues long. This CDR3 reads CASSQLGSQAGGETQYF. In DNA, the CDR3 is TGCGCCAGCAGTCAGCTCGGGTCCCAAGCCGGGGGGGAGACCCAGTACTTC.

This rearrangement joins TRBV2 to TRBJ1-4, with TRBD1 as a possible D gene (5 bases). This CDR3 spans 14 amino acids. Trimming removed 3 bases from V and 10 bases from J, with 15 bases in between. Germline assignment: CDR1 SNHLY and CDR2 FYNNEI. This chain's CDR3 is CASSDLAREAKLFF. CDR3 DNA sequence: TGTGCCAGCAGTGATTTGGCCAGGGAGGCAAAACTGTTTTTT.

This chain uses TRBV19 with TRBJ1-1, with 8 bases lining up with TRBD1. Germline V gene data show CDR1 as LNHDA and CDR2 as SQIVND (reference sequence). J lost 2 bases, V lost 7 bases, and 15 bases had no gene match. The CDR3 has 17 amino acids. The CDR3 spells CASKNGQGGEINTEAFF. DNA of the CDR3: TGTGCCAGTAAGAACGGACAGGGTGGGGAGATAAACACTGAAGCTTTCTTT.

The chain combines TRBV13 with TRBJ2-7, with D hard to call. V was trimmed by 8 bases and J by 5 bases, leaving 25 bases between them. The CDR3 has 16 amino acids. The V gene's germline CDR1 is PRHDT and CDR2 FYEKMQ (reference sequence). The CDR3 protein is CASPDPLLVLTHEQYF. The CDR3 DNA follows: TGTGCCAGCCCCGACCCCCTGCTAGTCCTAACCCACGAGCAGTACTTC.

The chain links TRBV7-3 to TRBJ2-3; 10 nucleotides match TRBD2. V gave up 5 bases and J gave up 4 bases; unmatched junction bases: 9. Germline CDR1 reads SGHTA; CDR2 reads FQGTGA. The CDR3 spans 16 residues. DNA of the CDR3: TGTGCCAGCAGCCCCCGATCTAGCGGGGGAGCAGATACGCAGTATTTT. Residues: CASSPRSSGGADTQYF.

The sample holds a few counts of this clone. The gene calls are TRBV6-6 and TRBJ1-5; 8 bases line up with TRBD1. Germline values: CDR1 MNHNY, CDR2 SVGAGI (reference sequence). The junction had 8 bases not matched to a gene; V was cut back by 0 bases and J by 7 bases. The CDR3 is 16 amino acids. The CDR3 coding sequence is TGTGCCAGCAGTTACTCGCAGACAGGGGTCGGACAGCCCCAGCATTTT. Translated: CASSYSQTGVGQPQHF.

V usage is TRBV6-6 and J usage is TRBJ2-7; tentatively, D is TRBD1 (5 bases). The CDR3 sequence is 14 residues long. CDR1 is MNHNY, CDR2 SVGAGI, per germline (reference sequence). V lost 5 bases, J lost 3 bases, and 14 bases lay in between. Here the CDR3 DNA reads TGTGCCAGCAGTCCGACAGAGAGCTTCTACGAGCAGTACTTC. Translation: CASSPTESFYEQYF.

V is TRBV7-2 and J is TRBJ1-2; D possibly corresponds to TRBD1 (6 bases). Germline values: CDR1 SGHTA, CDR2 FQGNSA. This CDR3 is 12 amino acids long. Trimming stripped 4 bases from V and 8 bases from J, with 11 bases between. The CDR3 is CASSSYRVGYTF. CDR3 bases: TGTGCCAGCAGCTCCTACAGGGTCGGCTACACCTTC. The full variable domain, in which reference TRBV7-2 and TRBJ1-2 provide the parts outside the CDR3, is GAGVSQSPSNKVTEKGKDVELRCDPISGHTALYWYRQSLGQGLEFLIYFQGNSAPDKSGLPSDRFSAERTGGSVSTLTIQRTQQEDSAVYLCASSSYRVGYTFGSGTRLTVV.

The V gene is TRBV6-1, the J gene TRBJ2-7; 9 bases fit TRBD1. The CDR3 has 14 residues. Trimming at V came to 7 bases and at J to 2 bases, leaving 6 bases not matched to a gene. Germline V lookup: CDR1 MNHNS, CDR2 SASEGT. CDR3 residues: CASTGQGRTYEQYF. CDR3 nucleotide sequence: TGTGCCAGCACGGGACAGGGAAGGACCTACGAGCAGTACTTC.

The chain couples TRBV7-3 to TRBJ2-1, with 7 bases that match TRBD2. CDR1 and CDR2 from the germline V gene are SGHTA and FQGTGA. The V and J ends lost 0 bases and 6 bases, in that order; junction bases with no gene match: 8. This CDR3 region has 16 residues. The CDR3 coding sequence is TGTGCCAGCAGCTTAACCGCGGGGGTGGGGGGCAATGAGCAGTTCTTC. Encoded protein: CASSLTAGVGGNEQFF.